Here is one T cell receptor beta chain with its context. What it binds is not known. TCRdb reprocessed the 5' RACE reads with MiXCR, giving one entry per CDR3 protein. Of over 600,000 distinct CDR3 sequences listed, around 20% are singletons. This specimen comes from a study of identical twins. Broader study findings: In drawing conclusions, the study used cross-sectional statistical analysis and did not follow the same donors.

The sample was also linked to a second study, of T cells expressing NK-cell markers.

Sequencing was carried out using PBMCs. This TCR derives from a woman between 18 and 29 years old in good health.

The CDR3 region is CSVSRGDHEQYF. The CDR3 DNA is TGCAGCGTCAGCAGGGGGGATCACGAGCAGTACTTC. The V call is TRBV29-1, the J call TRBJ2-7; maybe TRBD1 (7 bases). V lost 6 bases and J 5 bases, leaving 14 bases between the germline ends. CDR3 length: 12 amino acids. CDR1 and CDR2 from the germline V gene are SQVTM and ANQGSEA.